The T cell receptor (beta chain) described here comes from a study of sequential checkpoint blockade in melanoma. Looking at the study overall: Arm A got nivolumab then ipilimumab; arm B the reverse, 1:1.

This clone was detected only once. The CDR3 runs 14 residues. Trimming shortened V by 0 bases and J by 4 bases, and 7 bases separated the two germline ends. Germline V gene data show CDR1 as MNHEY and CDR2 as SMNVEV (reference sequence). The assay was immunoSEQ multiplex PCR, and TCRdb's table has in-frame clones only and misses some. The table shows about 35,000 clones, with roughly four fifths occurring only once. Treatment: randomized to nivolumab then ipilimumab (arm A) or the reverse (arm B). DNA-damaging chemotherapy had not been given to any patient beforehand. PBMC sorting kept live CD3+CD8+ cells without CD19 or CD56.

The receptor comes from a human donor with melanoma. This chain joins TRBV27 and TRBJ2-1; no clear D. The material sequenced was CD8+ T cells sorted from blood (inferred from file names), taken from a patient given nivolumab and ipilimumab in sequence. The CDR3 nucleotides read TGTGCCAGCAGTTTATCGGGCCATTACAATGAGCAGTTCTTC. It codes for CASSLSGHYNEQFF.